This TCR beta chain comes out of a study of T cell repertoires in cytomegalovirus infection. Study-wide background: Epitope selection comprised recently identified HLA-C-restricted CMV epitopes and well-studied HLA-B-restricted CMV epitopes. Public TCR beta signatures provided an indication of both CMV infection and a matching HLA type.

About this clonotype itself: Its antigen is unknown.

MiXCR was run by TCRdb on the reads, yielding one entry per CDR3 protein. Altogether roughly 570,000 distinct CDR3 sequences are present, just under 40% being singletons, with the ten largest covering around 48%. Germline CDR1 reads SGHTA; CDR2 reads FQGNSA. The CDR3 runs to 20 residues. Trimming took off 0 bases at V and 3 bases at J, with 27 bases between the two ends. Study-wide results and caveats: HLA-C-restricted CMV-specific TCR beta clonotypes were dominant in the ex vivo response.

The sequence was obtained from a human donor in good health (CMV status not recorded). Some clones in this sample may be carry-over from other donors' samples. Sequencing used cultured PBMCs, obtained from culture after CMV antigen stimulation. The genes are TRBV7-2 and TRBJ2-7; perhaps TRBD1 as D (5 bases). CDR3 sequence reads: CASSLAPPLGQGQKSYEQYF. The CDR3 nucleotides read TGTGCCAGCAGCTTAGCCCCGCCCCTTGGCCAGGGCCAAAAGAGCTACGAGCAGTACTTC.